The sequence of this TCR beta chain was determined in a study of blood T cell repertoires in COVID-19. About the research overall: Both acute and convalescent COVID-19 samples were obtained from the United States, Italy and Spain.

In the original processing: Reference gene primer amplification yielded estimated nucleated cell counts. Sequenced by immunoSEQ multiplex PCR; TCRdb stores in-frame clones only, minus some. Clone size and the V and J calls come from that table; the DNA yielded D and trimming. Counted here are approximately 130,000 clones, roughly four fifths occurring once; the ten biggest clones make up over 15%. Participants, 18 to 89 years old, spanned around 25 US areas. Each recovered donor of Cohort 3 presented with two negative PCRs, clearance, or symptom resolution. Trimming removed 0 bases at V and 0 bases at J, with 11 bases between. This CDR3 contains 17 residues. Germline CDR1 is LNHNV and CDR2 is YYDKDF (reference sequence).

The clonotype originates from a man aged 30 to 45 who had recovered from COVID-19. This rearrangement joins TRBV15 to TRBJ2-2; no clear D gene. Sample: PBMCs or T cells enriched from blood (not recorded which). As DNA, the CDR3 is TGTGCCACCAGCAGAGATAGGATAGCAGCGAACACCGGGGAGCTGTTTTTT. Translated, it gives CATSRDRIAANTGELFF.